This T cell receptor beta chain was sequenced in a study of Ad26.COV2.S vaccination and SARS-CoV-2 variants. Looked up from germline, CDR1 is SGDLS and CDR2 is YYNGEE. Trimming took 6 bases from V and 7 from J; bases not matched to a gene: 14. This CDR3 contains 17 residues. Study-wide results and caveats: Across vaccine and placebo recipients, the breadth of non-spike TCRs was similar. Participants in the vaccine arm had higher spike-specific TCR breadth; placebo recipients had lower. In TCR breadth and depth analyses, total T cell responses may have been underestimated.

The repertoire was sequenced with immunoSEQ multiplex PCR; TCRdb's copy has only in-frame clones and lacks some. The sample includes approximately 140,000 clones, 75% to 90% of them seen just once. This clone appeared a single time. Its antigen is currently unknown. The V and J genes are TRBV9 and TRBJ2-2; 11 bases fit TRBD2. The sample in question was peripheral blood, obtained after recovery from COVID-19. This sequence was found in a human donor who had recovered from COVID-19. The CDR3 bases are TGTGCCAGCACCCACTCGGATAGCGGGGGGGCCCACGGGGAGCTGTTTTTT. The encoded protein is CASTHSDSGGAHGELFF.